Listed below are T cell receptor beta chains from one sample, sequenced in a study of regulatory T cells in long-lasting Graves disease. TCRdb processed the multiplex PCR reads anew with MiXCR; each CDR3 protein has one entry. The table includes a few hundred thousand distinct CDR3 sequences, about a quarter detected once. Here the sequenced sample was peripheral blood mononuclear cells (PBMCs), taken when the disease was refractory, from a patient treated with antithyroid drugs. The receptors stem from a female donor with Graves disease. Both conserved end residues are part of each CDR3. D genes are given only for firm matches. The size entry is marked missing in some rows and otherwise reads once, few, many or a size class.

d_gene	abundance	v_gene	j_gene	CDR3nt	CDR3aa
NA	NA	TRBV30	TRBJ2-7	TGTGCCTGGGGAGGGCGGTCCTACGAGCAGTACTTC	CAWGGRSYEQYF
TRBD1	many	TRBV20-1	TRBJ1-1	TGCAGTGCCAGACGGGACAGGGGGCATGTTACTGAAGCTTTCTTT	CSARRDRGHVTEAFF
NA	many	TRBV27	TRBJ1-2	TGTGCCACCAACTATGGCTACACCTTC	CATNYGYTF
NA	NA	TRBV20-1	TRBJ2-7	TGCAGAACTGGACCAGTACAGGGCACCTACGAGCAGTACTTC	CRTGPVQGTYEQYF
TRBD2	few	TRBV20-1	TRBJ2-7	TGCAGTGCTAGGAGGTCGGGAAGCGGGGGCTACGAGCAGTACTTC	CSARRSGSGGYEQYF
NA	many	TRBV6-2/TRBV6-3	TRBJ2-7	TGTGCCAGCAGTTACGGCGGGGATAACTACGAGCAGTACTTC	CASSYGGDNYEQYF
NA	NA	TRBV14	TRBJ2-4	TGTGCCAGCAGCCAAGCTGCGGTAGCCAAAAACATTCAGTACTTC	CASSQAAVAKNIQYF
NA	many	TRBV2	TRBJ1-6	TGTGCCAGCAGCGGCGAATATAATTCACCCCTCCACTTT	CASSGEYNSPLHF
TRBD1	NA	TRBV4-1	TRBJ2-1	TGCGCCAGCAGCCAACAACAGGGGCTCAAGAGCAATGAGCAGTTCTTC	CASSQQQGLKSNEQFF
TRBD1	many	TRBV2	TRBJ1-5	TGTGCCAGTAACGCACAGGGGGCTGGCAATCAGCCCCAGCATTTT	CASNAQGAGNQPQHF
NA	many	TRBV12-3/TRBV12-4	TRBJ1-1	TGTGCCAGCAGTTTTGGGGGGAGAACTGAAGCTTTCTTT	CASSFGGRTEAFF
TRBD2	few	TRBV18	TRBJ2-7	TGTGCCAGCTCACCGGTGGTAGCGGGTGTGACCTACGAGCAGTACTTC	CASSPVVAGVTYEQYF
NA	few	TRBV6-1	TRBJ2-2	TGTGCCAGCAGGACAGTGGGCACCGGGGAGCTGTTTTTT	CASRTVGTGELFF
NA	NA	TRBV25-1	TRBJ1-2	NA	CASSSSVGVTAGYTF
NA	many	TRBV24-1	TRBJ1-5	TGTGCCACCAGTGCCTCGGGGATTTCTAATCAGCCCCAGCATTTT	CATSASGISNQPQHF
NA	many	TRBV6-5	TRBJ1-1	TGTGCCAGCAGTTACGCAGAGAACACTGAAGCTTTCTTT	CASSYAENTEAFF
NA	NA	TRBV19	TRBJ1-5	TGTGCCAGTACCGACGTGGGGCAGCCCCAGCATTTT	CASTDVGQPQHF
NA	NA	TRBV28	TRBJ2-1	TGTGCCAGCAGTCCCACCCGACCCTACAATGAGCAGTTCTTC	CASSPTRPYNEQFF
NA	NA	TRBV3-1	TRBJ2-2	TGTGCCAGCAGCCAGAACAGGATCACCGGGGAGCTGTTTTTT	CASSQNRITGELFF
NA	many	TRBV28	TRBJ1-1	TGTGCCAGCAGCCTAGGGGGTTTAGGCAGGCACACTGAAGCTTTCTTT	CASSLGGLGRHTEAFF
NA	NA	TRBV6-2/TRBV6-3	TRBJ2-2	TGTGCCAGCAGTTCCATCACCGGGGAGCTGTTTTTT	CASSSITGELFF
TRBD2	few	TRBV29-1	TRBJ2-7	TGCAGCGTTGTACTAGCGGGAGGGTACGAGCAGTACTTC	CSVVLAGGYEQYF
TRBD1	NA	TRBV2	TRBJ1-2	TGTGCCAGCACCCCCGACAGGGGAGCTTACTATGGCTACACCTTC	CASTPDRGAYYGYTF
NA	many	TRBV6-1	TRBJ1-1	TGTGCCAGCCGTGCAGGGTCCCGGACTGAAGCTTTCTTT	CASRAGSRTEAFF
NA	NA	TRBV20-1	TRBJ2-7	TGCAGTGCCCGAGCACCTGAGGACTACTACGAGCAGTACTTC	CSARAPEDYYEQYF
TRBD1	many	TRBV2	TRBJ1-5	TGTGCCAGCAGCAGGGACAGGGGAGTCGGTCAGCCCCAGCATTTT	CASSRDRGVGQPQHF
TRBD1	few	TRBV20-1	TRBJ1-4	TGCAGTGCAAACACCGGGACAGGGGACGAAAAACTGTTTTTT	CSANTGTGDEKLFF
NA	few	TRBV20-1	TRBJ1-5	TGCAGTGCTAGAGCGGGGGGGAAGCCTCAGCATTTT	CSARAGGKPQHF
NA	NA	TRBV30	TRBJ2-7	TGTGCCTGGAGTGTGAAGGGGGAGGCCTACGAGCAGTACTTC	CAWSVKGEAYEQYF
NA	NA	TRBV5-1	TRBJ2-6	TGCGCCAGCAGGCTTTGGGGGGCAGGGGCCAACGTCCTGACTTTC	CASRLWGAGANVLTF
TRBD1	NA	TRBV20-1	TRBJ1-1	TGCAGTGCCTCCGGGACAGGGTCTTACAGAGTTGAAGCTTTCTTT	CSASGTGSYRVEAFF
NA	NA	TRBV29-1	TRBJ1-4	TGCAGCGTTGAAGATAGCCCGAGGGATGAAAAACTGTTTTTT	CSVEDSPRDEKLFF
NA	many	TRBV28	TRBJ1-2	TGTGCCAGCAGGTGGGGGGGGGACTATGGCTACACCTTC	CASRWGGDYGYTF
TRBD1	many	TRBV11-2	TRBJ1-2	TGTGCCAGCAGCTTAGATCTCGACAGGGTCTATGGCTACACCTTC	CASSLDLDRVYGYTF
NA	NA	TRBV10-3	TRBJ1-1	TGTGCCATCAGTGAGCTAATCGACGAGGCTGAAGCTTTCTTT	CAISELIDEAEAFF
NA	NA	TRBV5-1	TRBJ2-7	TGCGCCAGCAGCTTGGAGATGGGGGGACACACCGTAAACTACGAGCAGTACTTC	CASSLEMGGHTVNYEQYF
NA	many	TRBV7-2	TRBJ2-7	TGTGCCAGCAGCTTATCTCGGCGCGAGCAGTACTTC	CASSLSRREQYF
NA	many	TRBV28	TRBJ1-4	TGTGCCAGCAGGACAAATCGAAATGAAAAACTGTTTTTT	CASRTNRNEKLFF
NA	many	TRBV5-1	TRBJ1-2	TGCGCCAGCAGCTTGGCGAGCACTTATGGCTACACCTTC	CASSLASTYGYTF
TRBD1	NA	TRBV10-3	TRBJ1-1	TGTGCCATCAGTCAACCTAGACAGGGGTCAAACACTGAAGCTTTCTTT	CAISQPRQGSNTEAFF
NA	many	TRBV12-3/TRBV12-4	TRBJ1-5	TGTGCCAGCAGTTTAGCGGGTTTTGCCAATCAGCCCCAGCATTTT	CASSLAGFANQPQHF
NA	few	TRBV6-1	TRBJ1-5	TGTGCCAGCAGCCACCTTCCGACCAGCAGCAATCAGCCCCAGCATTTT	CASSHLPTSSNQPQHF
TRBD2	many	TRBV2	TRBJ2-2	TGTGCCAGCACCGATACGCGGACTAGCGGGACCGGGGAGCTGTTTTTT	CASTDTRTSGTGELFF
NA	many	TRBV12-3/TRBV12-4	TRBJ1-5	TGTGCCAGCAGTCCGAGACGAAGTGGCCAGCCCCAGCATTTT	CASSPRRSGQPQHF
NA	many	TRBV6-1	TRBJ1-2	TGTGCCAGCAGTGACTATGTTGAGAACTATGGCTACACCTTC	CASSDYVENYGYTF